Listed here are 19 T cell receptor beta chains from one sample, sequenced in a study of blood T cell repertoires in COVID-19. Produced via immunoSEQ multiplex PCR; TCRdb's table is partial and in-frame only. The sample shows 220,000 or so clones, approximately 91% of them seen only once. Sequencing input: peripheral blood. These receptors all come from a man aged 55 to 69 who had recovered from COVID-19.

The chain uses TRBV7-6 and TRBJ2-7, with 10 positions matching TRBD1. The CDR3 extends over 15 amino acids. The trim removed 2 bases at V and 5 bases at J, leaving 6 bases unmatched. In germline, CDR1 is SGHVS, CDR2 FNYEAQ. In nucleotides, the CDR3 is TGTGCCAGCAGCTTACGCGGGGACAGGGGCCACGAGCAGTACTTC. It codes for CASSLRGDRGHEQYF.

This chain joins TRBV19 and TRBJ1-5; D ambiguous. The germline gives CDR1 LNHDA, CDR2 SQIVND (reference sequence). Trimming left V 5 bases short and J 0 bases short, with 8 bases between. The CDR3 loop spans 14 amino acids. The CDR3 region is CASSVADSNQPQHF. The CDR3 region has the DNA TGTGCCAGTAGTGTAGCAGATAGCAATCAGCCCCAGCATTTT.

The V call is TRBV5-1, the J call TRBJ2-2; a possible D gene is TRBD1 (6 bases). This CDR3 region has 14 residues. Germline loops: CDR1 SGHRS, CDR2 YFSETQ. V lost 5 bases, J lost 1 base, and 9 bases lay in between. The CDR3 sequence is CASRSGQNTGELFF. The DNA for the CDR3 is TGCGCCAGCAGATCGGGACAGAACACCGGGGAGCTGTTTTTT.

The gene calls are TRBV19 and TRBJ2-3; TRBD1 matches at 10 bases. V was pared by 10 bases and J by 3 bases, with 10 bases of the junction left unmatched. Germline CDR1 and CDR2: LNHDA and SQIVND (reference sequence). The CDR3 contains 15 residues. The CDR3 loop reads CATKPPGQGTDTQYF. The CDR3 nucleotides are TGTGCCACCAAACCACCGGGACAGGGGACAGATACGCAGTATTTT.

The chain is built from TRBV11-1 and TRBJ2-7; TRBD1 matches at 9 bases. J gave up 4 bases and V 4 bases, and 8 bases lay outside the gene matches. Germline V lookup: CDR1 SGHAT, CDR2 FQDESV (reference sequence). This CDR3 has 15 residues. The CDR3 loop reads CASSSTGGAGYEQYF. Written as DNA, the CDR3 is TGTGCCAGCAGCTCAACAGGGGGCGCGGGATACGAGCAGTACTTC.

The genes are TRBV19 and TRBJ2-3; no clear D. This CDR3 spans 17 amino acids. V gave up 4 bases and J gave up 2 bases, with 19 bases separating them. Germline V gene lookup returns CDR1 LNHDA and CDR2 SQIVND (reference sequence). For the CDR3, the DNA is TGTGCCAGTAGTACCCACCGCCAACTAATTTCCACAGATACGCAGTATTTT. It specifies CASSTHRQLISTDTQYF. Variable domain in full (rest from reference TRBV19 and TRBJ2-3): DGGITQSPKYLFRKEGQNVTLSCEQNLNHDAMYWYRQDPGQGLRLIYYSQIVNDFQKGDIAEGYSVSREKKESFPLTVTSAQKNPTAFYLCASSTHRQLISTDTQYFGPGTRLTVL.

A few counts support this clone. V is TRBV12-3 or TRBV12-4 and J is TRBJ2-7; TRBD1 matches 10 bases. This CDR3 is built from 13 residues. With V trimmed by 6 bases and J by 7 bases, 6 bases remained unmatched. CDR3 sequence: CASRRQGAGEQYF. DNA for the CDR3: TGTGCCAGCAGGCGACAGGGGGCGGGGGAGCAGTACTTC.

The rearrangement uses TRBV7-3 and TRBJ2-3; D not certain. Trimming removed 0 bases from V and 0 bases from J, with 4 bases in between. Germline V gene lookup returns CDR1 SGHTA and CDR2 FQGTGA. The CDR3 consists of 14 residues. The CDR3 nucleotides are TGTGCCAGCAGCTTAACGCGAAGCACAGATACGCAGTATTTT. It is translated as CASSLTRSTDTQYF.

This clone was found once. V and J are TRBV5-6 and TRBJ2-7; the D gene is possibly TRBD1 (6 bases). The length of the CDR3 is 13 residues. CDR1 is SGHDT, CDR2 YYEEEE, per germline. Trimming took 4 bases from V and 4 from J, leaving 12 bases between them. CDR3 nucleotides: TGTGCCAGCAGCCGCGGACAGAAGTACGAGCAGTACTTC. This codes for CASSRGQKYEQYF.

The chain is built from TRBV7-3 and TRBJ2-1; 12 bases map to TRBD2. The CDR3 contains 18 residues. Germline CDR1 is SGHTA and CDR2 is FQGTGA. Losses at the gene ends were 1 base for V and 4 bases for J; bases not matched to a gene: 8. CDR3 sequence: CASSLRGVTSGGYNEQFF. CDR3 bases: TGTGCCAGCAGCTTAAGGGGAGTGACTAGCGGGGGTTACAATGAGCAGTTCTTC. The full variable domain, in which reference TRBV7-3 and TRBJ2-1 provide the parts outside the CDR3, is GAGVSQTPSNKVTEKGKYVELRCDPISGHTALYWYRQSLGQGPEFLIYFQGTGAADDSGLPNDRFFAVRPEGSVSTLKIQRTERGDSAVYLCASSLRGVTSGGYNEQFFGPGTRLTVL.

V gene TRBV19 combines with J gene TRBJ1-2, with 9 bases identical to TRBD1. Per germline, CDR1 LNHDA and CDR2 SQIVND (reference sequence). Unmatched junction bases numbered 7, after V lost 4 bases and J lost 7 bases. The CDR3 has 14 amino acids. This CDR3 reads CASSRTGGEVGYTF. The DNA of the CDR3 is TGTGCCAGTAGTAGAACAGGGGGCGAAGTTGGCTACACCTTC.

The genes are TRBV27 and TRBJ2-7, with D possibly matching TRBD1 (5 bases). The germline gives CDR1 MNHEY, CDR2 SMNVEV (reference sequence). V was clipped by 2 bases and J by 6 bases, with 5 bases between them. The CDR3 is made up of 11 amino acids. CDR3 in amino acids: CASSLGAEQYF. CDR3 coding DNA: TGTGCCAGCAGTTTAGGGGCCGAGCAGTACTTC.

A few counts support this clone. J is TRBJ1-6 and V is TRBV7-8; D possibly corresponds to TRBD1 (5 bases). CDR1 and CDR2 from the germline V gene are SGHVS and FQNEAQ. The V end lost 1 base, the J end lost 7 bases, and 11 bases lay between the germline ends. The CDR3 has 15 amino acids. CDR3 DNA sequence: TGTGCCAGCAGCTTAGTCCAGGGACTGAATTCACCCCTCCACTTT. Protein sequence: CASSLVQGLNSPLHF.

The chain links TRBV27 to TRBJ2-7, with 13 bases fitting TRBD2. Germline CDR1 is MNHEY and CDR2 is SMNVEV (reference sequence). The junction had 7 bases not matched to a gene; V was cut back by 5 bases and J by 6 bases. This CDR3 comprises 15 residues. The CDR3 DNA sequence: TGTGCCAGCAGTCGGGCCGGGACTAGCGGGATCGAGCAGTACTTC. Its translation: CASSRAGTSGIEQYF.

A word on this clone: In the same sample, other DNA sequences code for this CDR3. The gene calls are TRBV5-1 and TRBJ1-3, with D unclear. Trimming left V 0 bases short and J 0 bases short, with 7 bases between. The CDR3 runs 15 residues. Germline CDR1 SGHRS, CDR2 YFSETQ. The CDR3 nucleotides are TGCGCCAGCAGCTTGGACAGTGCCTCTGGAAACACCATATATTTT. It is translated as CASSLDSASGNTIYF.

CDR3 sequence reads: CASSLRDIYGYTF. CDR3 coding DNA: TGTGCCAGCAGCTTGCGGGACATCTATGGCTACACCTTC. The chain joins TRBV5-4 to TRBJ1-2, with D perhaps matching TRBD1 (6 bases). CDR1 and CDR2 from the germline V gene are SGHNT and YYREEE (reference sequence). Trimming took 1 base from V and 4 from J, leaving 8 bases between them. The CDR3 contains 13 residues. The full variable domain, with the rest looked up from reference TRBV5-4 and TRBJ1-2, is ETGVTQSPTHLIKTRGQQVTLRCSSQSGHNTVSWYQQALGQGPQFIFQYYREEENGRGNFPPRFSGLQFPNYSSELNVNALELDDSALYLCASSLRDIYGYTFGSGTRLTVV.

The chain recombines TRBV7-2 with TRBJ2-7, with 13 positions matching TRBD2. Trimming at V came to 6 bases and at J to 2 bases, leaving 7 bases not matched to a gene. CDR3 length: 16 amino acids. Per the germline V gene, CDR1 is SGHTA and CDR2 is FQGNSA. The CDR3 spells CASRSTSGRAPYEQYF. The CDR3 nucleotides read TGTGCCAGCAGATCCACTAGCGGGAGGGCCCCCTACGAGCAGTACTTC. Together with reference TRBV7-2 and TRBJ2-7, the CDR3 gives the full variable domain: GAGVSQSPSNKVTEKGKDVELRCDPISGHTALYWYRQSLGQGLEFLIYFQGNSAPDKSGLPSDRFSAERTGGSVSTLTIQRTQQEDSAVYLCASRSTSGRAPYEQYFGPGTRLTVT.

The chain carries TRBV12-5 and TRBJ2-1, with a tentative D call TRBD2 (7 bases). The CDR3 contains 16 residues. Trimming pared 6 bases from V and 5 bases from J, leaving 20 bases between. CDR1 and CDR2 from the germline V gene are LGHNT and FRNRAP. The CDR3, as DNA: TGTGCTAGTGGCTTCTGGTCGGGGGGCCTAAACAATGAGCAGTTCTTC. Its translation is CASGFWSGGLNNEQFF.

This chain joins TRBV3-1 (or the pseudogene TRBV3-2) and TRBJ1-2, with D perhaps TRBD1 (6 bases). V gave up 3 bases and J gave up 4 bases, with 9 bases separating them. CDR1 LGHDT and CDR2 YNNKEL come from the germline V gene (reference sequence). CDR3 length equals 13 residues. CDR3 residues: CASSHRQVYGYTF. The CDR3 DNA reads TGTGCCAGCAGCCATCGACAGGTCTATGGCTACACCTTC.